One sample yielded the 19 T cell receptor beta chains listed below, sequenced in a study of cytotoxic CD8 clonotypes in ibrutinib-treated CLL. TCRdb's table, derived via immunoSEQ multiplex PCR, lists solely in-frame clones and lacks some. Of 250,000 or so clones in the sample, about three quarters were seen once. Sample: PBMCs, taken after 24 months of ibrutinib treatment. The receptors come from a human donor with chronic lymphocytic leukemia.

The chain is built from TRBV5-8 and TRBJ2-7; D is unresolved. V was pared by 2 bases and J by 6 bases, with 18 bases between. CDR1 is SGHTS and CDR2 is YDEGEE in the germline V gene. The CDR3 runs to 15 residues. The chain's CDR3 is CASSFKVRHPTEQYF. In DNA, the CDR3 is TGTGCCAGCAGCTTTAAGGTCAGACACCCTACCGAGCAGTACTTC.

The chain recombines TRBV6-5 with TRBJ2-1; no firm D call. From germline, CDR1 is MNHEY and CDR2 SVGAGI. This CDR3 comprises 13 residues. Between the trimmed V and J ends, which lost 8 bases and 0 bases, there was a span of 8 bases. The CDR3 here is CASAAASYNEQFF. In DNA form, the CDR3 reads TGTGCCAGCGCGGCGGCCTCCTACAATGAGCAGTTCTTC.

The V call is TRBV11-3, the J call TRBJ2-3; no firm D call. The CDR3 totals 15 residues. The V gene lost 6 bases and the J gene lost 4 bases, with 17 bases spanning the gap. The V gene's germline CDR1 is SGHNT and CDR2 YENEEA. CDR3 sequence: CASSLGNRGPDTQYF. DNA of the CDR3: TGTGCCAGCAGTCTAGGGAACAGAGGCCCAGATACGCAGTATTTT.

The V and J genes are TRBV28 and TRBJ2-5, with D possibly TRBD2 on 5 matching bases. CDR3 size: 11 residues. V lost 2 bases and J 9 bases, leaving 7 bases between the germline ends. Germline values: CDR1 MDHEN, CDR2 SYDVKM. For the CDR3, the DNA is TGTGCCAGCAGTTTAAAAGCGGCCCAGTACTTC. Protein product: CASSLKAAQYF.

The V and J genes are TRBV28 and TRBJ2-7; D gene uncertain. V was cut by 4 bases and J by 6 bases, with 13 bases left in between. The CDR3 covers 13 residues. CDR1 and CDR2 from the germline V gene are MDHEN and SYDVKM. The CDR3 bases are TGTGCCAGCAGTTCCCCCCGGCAGAGCGAGCAGTACTTC. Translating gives CASSSPRQSEQYF.

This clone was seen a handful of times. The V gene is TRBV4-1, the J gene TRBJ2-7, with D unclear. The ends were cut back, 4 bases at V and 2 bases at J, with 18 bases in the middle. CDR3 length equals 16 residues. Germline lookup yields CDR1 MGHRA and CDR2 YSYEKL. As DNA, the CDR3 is TGCGCCAGCAGCCTCCTACCCGATGGATCTCCCTACGAGCAGTACTTC. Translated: CASSLLPDGSPYEQYF.

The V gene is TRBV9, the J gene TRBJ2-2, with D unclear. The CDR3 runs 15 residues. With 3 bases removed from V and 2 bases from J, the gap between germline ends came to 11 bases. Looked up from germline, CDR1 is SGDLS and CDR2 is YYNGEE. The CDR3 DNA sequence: TGTGCCAGCAGCGCCGTCGGTTCCAACACCGGGGAGCTGTTTTTT. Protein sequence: CASSAVGSNTGELFF.

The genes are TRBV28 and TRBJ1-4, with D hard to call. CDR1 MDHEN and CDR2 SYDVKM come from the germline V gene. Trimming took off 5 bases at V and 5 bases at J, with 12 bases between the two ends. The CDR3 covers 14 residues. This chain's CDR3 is CASSPLQPNEKLFF. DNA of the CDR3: TGTGCCAGCAGTCCTCTACAACCAAATGAAAAACTGTTTTTT.

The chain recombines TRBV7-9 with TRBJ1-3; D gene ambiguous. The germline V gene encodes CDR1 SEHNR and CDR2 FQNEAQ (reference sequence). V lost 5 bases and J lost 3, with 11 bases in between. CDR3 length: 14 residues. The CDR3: CASSQRPLGNTIYF. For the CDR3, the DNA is TGTGCCAGCAGCCAGCGCCCCCTTGGAAACACCATATATTTT.

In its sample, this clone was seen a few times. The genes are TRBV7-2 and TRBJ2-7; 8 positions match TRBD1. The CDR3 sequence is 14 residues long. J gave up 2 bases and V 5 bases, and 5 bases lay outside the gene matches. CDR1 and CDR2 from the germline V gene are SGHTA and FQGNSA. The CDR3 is CASSPGTGAYEQYF. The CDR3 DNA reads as TGTGCCAGCAGCCCGGGGACAGGAGCCTACGAGCAGTACTTC.

The CDR3 nucleotides are TGTGCCAGCAACCACCTGGGGGCGGAGACCCAGTACTTC. This encodes CASNHLGAETQYF. This chain uses TRBV9 with TRBJ2-5; D perhaps matches TRBD1 (6 bases). CDR1 is SGDLS, CDR2 YYNGEE, per germline. This CDR3 contains 13 residues. Trimming took 6 bases from V and 5 from J, leaving 14 bases between them.

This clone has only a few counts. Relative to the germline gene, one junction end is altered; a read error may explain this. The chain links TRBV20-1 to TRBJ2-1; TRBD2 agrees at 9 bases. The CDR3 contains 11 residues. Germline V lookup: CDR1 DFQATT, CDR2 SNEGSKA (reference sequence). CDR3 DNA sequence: TGCAGTGCTAGCTGGGGGCGGGAGGGGCTCTTC. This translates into CSASWGREGLF.

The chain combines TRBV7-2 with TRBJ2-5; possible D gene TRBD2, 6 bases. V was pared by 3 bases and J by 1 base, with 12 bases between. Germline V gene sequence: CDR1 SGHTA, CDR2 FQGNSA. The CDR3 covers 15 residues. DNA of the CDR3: TGTGCCAGCAGCTTGGACTACGGGTTCCAAGAGACCCAGTACTTC. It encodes CASSLDYGFQETQYF. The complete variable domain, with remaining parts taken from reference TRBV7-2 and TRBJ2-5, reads GAGVSQSPSNKVTEKGKDVELRCDPISGHTALYWYRQSLGQGLEFLIYFQGNSAPDKSGLPSDRFSAERTGGSVSTLTIQRTQQEDSAVYLCASSLDYGFQETQYFGPGTRLLVL.

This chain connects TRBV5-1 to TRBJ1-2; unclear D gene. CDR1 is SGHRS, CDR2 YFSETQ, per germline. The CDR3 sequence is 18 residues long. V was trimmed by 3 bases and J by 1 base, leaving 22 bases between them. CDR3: CASSSTLSTGKFNYGYTF. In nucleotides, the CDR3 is TGCGCCAGCAGCTCGACCTTATCCACGGGGAAATTTAACTATGGCTACACCTTC.

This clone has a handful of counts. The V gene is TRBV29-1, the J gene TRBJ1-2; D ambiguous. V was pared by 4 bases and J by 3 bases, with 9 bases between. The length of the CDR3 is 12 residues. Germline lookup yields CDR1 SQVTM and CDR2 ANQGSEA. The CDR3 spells CSVVDGYYGYTF. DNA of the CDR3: TGCAGCGTTGTGGACGGCTACTATGGCTACACCTTC.

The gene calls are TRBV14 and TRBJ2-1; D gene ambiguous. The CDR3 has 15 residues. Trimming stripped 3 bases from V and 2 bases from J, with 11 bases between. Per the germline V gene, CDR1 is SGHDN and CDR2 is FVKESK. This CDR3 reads CASSHWTNPYNEQFF. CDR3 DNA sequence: TGTGCCAGCAGCCATTGGACGAACCCCTACAATGAGCAGTTCTTC.

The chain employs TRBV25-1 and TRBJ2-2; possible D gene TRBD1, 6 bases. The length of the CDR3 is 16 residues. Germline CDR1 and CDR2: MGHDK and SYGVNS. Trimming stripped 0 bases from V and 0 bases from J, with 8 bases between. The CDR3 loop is CASSEYGGPNTGELFF. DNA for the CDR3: TGTGCCAGCAGTGAATATGGGGGCCCGAACACCGGGGAGCTGTTTTTT.

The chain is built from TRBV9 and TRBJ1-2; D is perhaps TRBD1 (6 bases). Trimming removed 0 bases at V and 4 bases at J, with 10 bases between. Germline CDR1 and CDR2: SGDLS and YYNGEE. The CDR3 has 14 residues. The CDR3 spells CASSVGSGAYGYTF. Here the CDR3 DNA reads TGTGCCAGCAGCGTAGGATCAGGGGCCTATGGCTACACCTTC.

CDR3 residues: CASSQPYTYEQYF. The DNA of the CDR3 is TGCGCCAGCAGCCAACCTTACACCTACGAGCAGTACTTC. This chain joins TRBV4-1 and TRBJ2-7, with D uncertain. Germline CDR1 and CDR2: MGHRA and YSYEKL. The V and J ends lost 2 bases and 2 bases respectively, with 7 bases between them. The CDR3 has 13 amino acids.